The TCR delta chain under discussion was sequenced for a study of γδ T cells in repeated Plasmodium falciparum infection. For the study at large: Timepoints: baseline, immediately before selected infections, and 21 days after every infection. Malian samples came from no-transmission periods or across acute febrile malaria episodes.

In the case of this clone: This is likely an artifact of a read error, given a far larger clone one base away. This specimen includes other DNA sequences encoding the same CDR3.

Sequencing covered both gamma and delta TCR chains per sample. TCRdb re-processed the multiplex PCR reads using CATT. The sample has over 90,000 delta-chain clones; 0.95% to 1% are singletons. There are 21 residues in the CDR3. Germline CDR1 GEAIGNYY, CDR2 EKD. Flow sorting of PBMC yielded separate Vgamma9/Vdelta2+ and Vdelta2-negative gammadelta T cell populations for bulk repertoire analysis. V gene TRDV2 was called; the J gene was not; the D call of TRDD3 is as the table states it, not checked on the DNA. This TCR came from a pool of human donors (malaria-infected and uninfected, not separated). Material: gamma-delta T cells from blood. The DNA of the CDR3 is TGTGCCTGTGACGGACTACTGGGGGATACGCAAGGGCGTGGGGCCCCCGATAAACTCATCTTC. It yields the protein CACDGLLGDTQGRGAPDKLIF.